The 10 T cell receptor beta chains listed next were all sequenced from one sample in a study of PD-1 blockade in classical Hodgkin lymphoma. TCRdb's table, derived via immunoSEQ multiplex PCR, lists solely in-frame clones and lacks some. The sample contains about 43,000 clones, about three quarters of which appear only once. There was relapse after autologous stem cell transplantation in every patient, and there was variation in brentuximab vedotin exposure. The source was peripheral blood mononuclear cells (PBMCs), collected at baseline. All receptors derive from a human donor with classical Hodgkin lymphoma.

The gene calls are TRBV5-1 and TRBJ2-2, with 7 bases that match TRBD1. V lost 8 bases to trimming and J lost 0 bases; unmatched junction nucleotides: 7. Germline V gene data show CDR1 as SGHRS and CDR2 as YFSETQ. This CDR3 comprises 15 residues. The CDR3 protein is CASQPGQTNTGELFF. Written as DNA, the CDR3 is TGCGCCAGTCAACCGGGACAGACGAACACCGGGGAGCTGTTTTTT.

The rearrangement uses TRBV5-1 and TRBJ2-6; D unresolved. This CDR3 region has 15 residues. Germline CDR1 reads SGHRS; CDR2 reads YFSETQ. Trimming removed 0 bases from V and 1 base from J, with 5 bases in between. CDR3 DNA sequence: TGCGCCAGCAGCTTGGGACAATCTGGGGCCAACGTCCTGACTTTC. This sequence encodes CASSLGQSGANVLTF.

In its sample, this clone was seen many times. This chain joins TRBV27 and TRBJ1-1; a possible D gene is TRBD1 (6 bases). The germline CDR1 and CDR2 sequences are MNHEY and SMNVEV (reference sequence). CDR3 size: 14 residues. V dropped 6 bases and J dropped 1 base, with 12 bases sitting between them. This chain's CDR3 is CASSLWGQNTEAFF. CDR3 nucleotide sequence: TGTGCCAGCAGCCTTTGGGGGCAGAACACTGAAGCTTTCTTT.

CDR3 sequence reads: CASSVGLGLAGSFLGEQFF. The CDR3 nucleotides read TGTGCCAGCAGCGTAGGGTTAGGACTAGCGGGTTCCTTCCTGGGTGAGCAGTTCTTC. The V and J genes are TRBV9 and TRBJ2-1; TRBD2 aligns across 11 bases. Germline values: CDR1 SGDLS, CDR2 YYNGEE. V shed 0 bases, J shed 9 bases, and the junction held 17 bases outside the gene matches. The CDR3 loop spans 19 amino acids.

This clone was found once. The V and J genes are TRBV2 and TRBJ2-7; a possible D gene is TRBD1 (5 bases). This CDR3 has 14 residues. V was shortened by 7 bases and J by 4 bases, with 17 bases between the two germline ends. Germline V CDR1 and CDR2: SNHLY, FYNNEI. The CDR3 DNA reads TGTGCCAGCACCCGACAGAACCAAGGTTACGAGCAGTACTTC. Its translation: CASTRQNQGYEQYF.

By share, this clone ranks as large. This rearrangement joins TRBV25-1 to TRBJ1-2; TRBD1 is a possible D gene (6 bases). The CDR3 length is 13 residues. V lost 5 bases and J lost 6, with 13 bases in between. Germline V gives CDR1 MGHDK, CDR2 SYGVNS. The CDR3 sequence is CASSLGTNNGYTF. CDR3 coding DNA: TGTGCCAGCAGTCTAGGGACAAATAATGGCTACACCTTC.

The rearrangement uses TRBV19 and TRBJ1-5; the D gene is possibly TRBD1 (5 bases). The V gene's germline CDR1 is LNHDA and CDR2 SQIVND (reference sequence). V was trimmed by 6 bases and J by 9 bases, leaving 18 bases between them. The CDR3 consists of 14 residues. CDR3 nucleotides: TGTGCCAGTAGCCTGGAGGAGGGGATAGCGCCCCAGCATTTT. It codes for CASSLEEGIAPQHF.

The genes are TRBV2 and TRBJ1-2; D remains unclear. CDR3 length: 11 residues. CDR1 and CDR2 (germline): SNHLY, FYNNEI. Trimming left V 7 bases short and J 4 bases short, with 7 bases between. The CDR3 is CASIPTYGYTF. DNA for the CDR3: TGTGCCAGCATACCGACCTATGGCTACACCTTC.

V and J are TRBV7-8 and TRBJ2-5, with 7 bases aligning to TRBD1. J was trimmed by 1 base and V by 5 bases; bases with no gene match: 16. The CDR3 has 18 amino acids. The germline V gene has CDR1 SGHVS and CDR2 FQNEAQ. The CDR3 protein is CASSPLGGDRAPQETQYF. CDR3 DNA: TGTGCCAGCAGCCCACTAGGGGGTGACAGGGCACCCCAAGAGACCCAGTACTTC. The full variable domain, in which reference TRBV7-8 and TRBJ2-5 provide the parts outside the CDR3, is GAGVSQSPRYKVAKRGQDVALRCDPISGHVSLFWYQQALGQGPEFLTYFQNEAQLDKSGLPSDRFFAERPEGSVSTLKIQRTQQEDSAVYLCASSPLGGDRAPQETQYFGPGTRLLVL.

The chain links TRBV6-5 to TRBJ2-3, with a possible D match to TRBD2 (6 bases). CDR3 length: 15 amino acids. Per the germline V gene, CDR1 is MNHEY and CDR2 is SVGAGI. Between the trimmed V and J ends, which lost 4 bases and 0 bases, there was a span of 11 bases. The CDR3 DNA reads TGTGCCAGCAGTTGGGGGGAGTCTAGCACAGATACGCAGTATTTT. Amino acids: CASSWGESSTDTQYF.